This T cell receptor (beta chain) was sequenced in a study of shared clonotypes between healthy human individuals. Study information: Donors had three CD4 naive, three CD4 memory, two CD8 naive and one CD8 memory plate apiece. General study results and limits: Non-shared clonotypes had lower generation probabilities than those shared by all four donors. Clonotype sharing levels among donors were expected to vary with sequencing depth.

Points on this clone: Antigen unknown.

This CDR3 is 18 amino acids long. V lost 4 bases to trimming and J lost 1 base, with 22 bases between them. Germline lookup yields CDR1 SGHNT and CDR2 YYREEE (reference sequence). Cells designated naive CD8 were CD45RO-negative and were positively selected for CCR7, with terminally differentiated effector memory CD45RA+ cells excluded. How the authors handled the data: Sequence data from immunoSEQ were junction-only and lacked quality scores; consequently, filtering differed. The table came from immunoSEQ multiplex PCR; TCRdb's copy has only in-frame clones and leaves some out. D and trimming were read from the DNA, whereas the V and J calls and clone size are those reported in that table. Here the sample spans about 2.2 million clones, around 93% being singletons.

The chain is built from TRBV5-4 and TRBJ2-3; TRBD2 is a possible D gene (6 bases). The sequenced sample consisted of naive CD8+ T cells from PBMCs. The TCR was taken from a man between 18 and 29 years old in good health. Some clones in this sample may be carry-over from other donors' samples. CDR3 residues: CASSPPGGGKWGTDTQYF. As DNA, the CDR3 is TGTGCCAGCAGCCCCCCCGGAGGAGGGAAGTGGGGCACAGATACGCAGTATTTT.